This T cell receptor (beta chain) was captured by sequencing in a study of blood T cells in healthy people across ages (dated by TCRdb to 2014 to 2015). Notes on the research overall: In model experiments, roughly one uniquely barcoded TCR beta cDNA molecule per two T cells was captured by template switching. Using deep sequencing normalized with unique cDNA molecular identifiers, the study measured how TCR beta repertoire diversity changes with age. The donors were divided into four age groups: young (average about 15 years), middle-aged (roughly 40), aged (approximately 64) and long-lived (roughly 82). Donors of different ages were randomly distributed across sequencing lanes to avoid experimental bias. The study analyzed two additional independent replicas of 1 million unique cDNA reads from the same blood draw for two donors, one aged 18 to 30 and one aged 80 or older.

From the germline V gene, CDR1 is SGDLS and CDR2 is YYNGEE. V drops 3 bases and J drops 7 bases, leaving 16 bases in between. The CDR3 covers 14 residues, taking in both the cysteine and the phenylalanine. CDR3 DNA only is kept here, 42 bases in frame from base 1. The library relied on 5' RACE. A second PCR of about 6 to 12 cycles was run with a J-beta primer mix and a sample-barcoded 5' primer. A unique molecular identifier was introduced onto each TCR beta cDNA molecule by a template-switch 5' adaptor carrying 12 random nucleotides. Each sample yielded at least 2.5 million CDR3-containing paired-end reads. First-strand cDNA synthesis was performed from all RNA using the Mint cDNA synthesis kit, with priming by a TRBC-specific oligonucleotide. Following uracil-DNA glycosylase treatment, all cDNA underwent a first 18-cycle PCR with the universal primers M1SS and BC2_uni_R. Under the source paper's analysis protocol: Each sample was normalized by randomly selecting 1 million high-quality reads, each carrying a distinct molecular identifier. Reads sharing molecular identifiers were discarded rather than binned into consensus sequences. MiTCR, with a Q25 quality threshold and the strictest error-elimination algorithm, was used for CDR3 identification, clonotype clustering and error correction. Lower-bound total TCR beta diversity was estimated with a nonparametric unseen species model using Euler transformation. Using fastp trimming at Q25 and MiXCR clonotype assembly, TCRdb reanalyzed the public sequencing data and kept in-frame beta chains. Entries that share a CDR3 protein sequence are merged under the most common genes and DNA. These V and J calls derive from TCRdb rather than the authors' analysis. This sample has over 1,500,000 distinct CDR3 sequences in its table, and about two fifths of those were observed once. The leading ten clones occupy around 23% of the sample.

The research as a whole found: As age increased, observed TCR beta diversity per million T cells dropped in a roughly linear way, and a significant reduction was already evident by age about 36. There was a strong correlation between observed TCR beta diversity and the percentage of naive T cells measured by flow cytometry. Estimates of total diversity from one million sequenced T cells were regarded as lower bounds and underestimates. Compared with the aged group, the long-lived group had more naive CD4+ T cells, fewer expanded clones and increased TCR diversity, a pattern suggesting age selection. Donor CMV infection status was unknown, potentially confounding age-related changes in expanded clonotypes. Conclusive comparison of naive and antigen-experienced compartments was prevented by the profiling of bulk unsorted PBMCs.

Ten or more counts support this clonotype. Its cognate antigen has yet to be identified. No much larger clone is present one base from it, and per-base qualities are unavailable. The 40 or so donors, aged 6 to 90 years, were systemically healthy Caucasian individuals from Russia. Ten milliliters of peripheral blood were drawn from each donor into EDTA-treated Vacutainer tubes. Ficoll-Paque density-gradient centrifugation was used to isolate PBMCs, with at least 6 million per sample. Trizol reagent was used to extract total RNA from PBMCs, with at least 5.5 micrograms per sample. The percentages of naive CD45RAhigh/CD27high T cells were determined by flow cytometry on a PBMC aliquot from every donor.

This sequence originates from a human donor in good health. Sequencing was done on a sample of blood. This chain is built from TRBV9 and TRBJ1-2, with TRBD1 tentatively as D gene (6 bases match). The nucleotide sequence reads TGTGCCAGCAGCGAGGTCGGCCAGGGGACTGGCTACACCTTC. The encoded protein is CASSEVGQGTGYTF. Where the CDR3 stops, the reference TRBV9 and TRBJ1-2 genes take over; the full variable domain is DSGVTQTPKHLITATGQRVTLRCSPRSGDLSVYWYQQSLDQGLQFLIQYYNGEERAKGNILERFSAQQFPDLHSELNLSSLELGDSALYFCASSEVGQGTGYTFGSGTRLTVV.